This T cell receptor (beta chain) was documented in a study of T cell repertoires in cytomegalovirus infection. Study background: Use of recently identified HLA-C-restricted and well-studied HLA-B-restricted CMV epitopes was part of the study. The public TCR beta signatures pointed to both CMV infection and matching HLA type. Study-level points and caveats: The ex vivo response was dominated by HLA-C-restricted CMV-specific TCR beta clonotypes. Summed frequency of public TCR beta families distinguished CMV carriers with the relevant HLA.

Germline CDR1 is KGHSH and CDR2 is LQKENI. The CDR3 length is 16 residues. Turning to this clonotype: Antigen specificity is unknown. One end of the junction varies from germline; a read error may be responsible.

TCRdb re-analysed the reads in MiXCR, keeping a single row per CDR3 protein. Of under 150,000 distinct CDR3 sequences listed, more than 30% are singletons. This chain joins TRBV18 and TRBJ2-2, with 7 nucleotides matching TRBD2. Sequences were derived from CD8+ T cells from cultured PBMCs, sampled from culture after CMV antigen stimulation. The sequence came from a human donor in good health (CMV status not recorded). Some clones in this sample may be carry-over from other donors' samples. As DNA, the CDR3 is TGTGCCAACTCACCCCCAACGGGGGGGAACACCGGGGAGCTGTTTTTT. Its protein product is CANSPPTGGNTGELFF. The full variable domain, with the rest looked up from reference TRBV18 and TRBJ2-2, is NAGVMQNPRHLVRRRGQEARLRCSPMKGHSHVYWYRQLPEEGLKFMVYLQKENIIDESGMPKERFSAEFPKEGPSILRIQQVVRGDSAAYFCANSPPTGGNTGELFFGEGSRLTVL.